This TCR beta chain emerged from a study of T cells in Graves' hyperthyroidism and ophthalmopathy. Amplification yielded TCR beta CDR3 regions, with RNA transcripts as the source. When the TCR CDR3 underwent first-round RT-PCR, the HTBI primer set was used. One entry per CDR3 protein, called by TCRdb with MiXCR from the multiplex PCR reads. The data hold over 500,000 distinct CDR3 sequences, with 46% observed a single time. Turning to this clonotype: Its antigen remains unidentified.

Germline values: CDR1 SNHLY, CDR2 FYNNEI. V was shortened by 4 bases and J by 3 bases, with 12 bases between the two germline ends. CDR3 length equals 14 residues. Findings of the study overall: Blood shared most expanded thyroid clonotypes above 0.001.

V usage is TRBV2 and J usage is TRBJ1-2; D possibly corresponds to TRBD1 (5 bases). This TCR was recovered from an adult woman with Graves' disease, either hyperthyroidism or ophthalmopathy (not recorded which). The sequencing sample was made of peripheral blood or thyroid tissue (not recorded which). CDR3 DNA sequence: TGTGCCAGCAGTGTCGAAGGGGTCGACTATGGCTACACCTTC. This sequence encodes CASSVEGVDYGYTF. The variable domain in full, with the rest retrieved from reference TRBV2 and TRBJ1-2, is EPEVTQTPSHQVTQMGQEVILRCVPISNHLYFYWYRQILGQKVEFLVSFYNNEISEKSEIFDDQFSVERPDGSNFTLKIRSTKLEDSAMYFCASSVEGVDYGYTFGSGTRLTVV.